Presented here are 27 T cell receptor beta chains from one specimen sequenced in a study of vaccination effects on CD4 cells after COVID-19. Expansion with viral peptide pools was applied to antigen-specific CD4+ T cells by the ViraFEST assay prior to sequencing. Culture proceeded for about 11 days, and CD4+ T cells were then isolated. Having tested negative for nucleocapsid antibodies, the vaccine recipients showed no prior SARS-CoV-2 infection. These receptors have no identified antigens. Data came from immunoSEQ multiplex PCR; TCRdb stores just in-frame clones and leaves some out. The sample holds 35,000 to 50,000 clones, around 77% seen once. This specimen consisted of CD4+ T cells from PBMCs cultured with SARS-CoV-2 spike peptides, obtained before COVID-19 vaccination. These receptors originate from a human donor who received a COVID-19 vaccine.

The chain has TRBV30 and TRBJ2-7; 8 bases are shared with TRBD1. J gave up 3 bases and V 8 bases, and 27 bases lay outside the gene matches. The CDR3 has 19 amino acids. CDR1 is GTSNPN and CDR2 is SVGIG in the germline V gene (reference sequence). The CDR3 coding sequence is TGTGCCCGACGTAAGCGCTCACTACCTTGGACAGGGTACTACTACGAGCAGTACGTC. Its protein is CARRKRSLPWTGYYYEQYV.

This rearrangement joins TRBV18 to TRBJ2-5, with D possibly TRBD1 on 5 matching bases. The CDR3 length is 17 residues. Looked up from germline, CDR1 is KGHSH and CDR2 is LQKENI. Deletions cut 6 bases from V and 2 bases from J, with 22 bases between. The CDR3 nucleotides are TGTGCCAGCTCCGCGTTGGGCGGACACCTGTCTCAAGAGACCCAGTACTTC. Protein: CASSALGGHLSQETQYF.

The CDR3 sequence is CASSANSGTANTGELFF. The CDR3 region has the DNA TGTGCCAGCAGTGCCAACAGTGGGACAGCGAACACCGGGGAGCTGTTTTTT. The chain is built from TRBV6-1 and TRBJ2-2; 7 bases line up with TRBD1. Germline CDR1 and CDR2: MNHNS and SASEGT. V trimming: 4 bases; J trimming: 0 bases; junction bases outside the gene matches: 8. The length of the CDR3 is 17 residues.

The J gene is TRBJ1-1, the V gene TRBV10-3, with 8 bases fitting TRBD1. The CDR3 extends over 14 amino acids. From germline, CDR1 is ENHRY and CDR2 SYGVKD. V shed 6 bases, J shed 4 bases, and the junction held 7 bases outside the gene matches. CDR3 loop: CAIRGQGSSTEAFF. Here the CDR3 DNA reads TGTGCCATCAGAGGACAGGGTTCTAGCACTGAAGCTTTCTTT.

Only one count was recorded for this clone. V usage is TRBV3-1 (or the pseudogene TRBV3-2) and J usage is TRBJ2-5, with TRBD1 as a possible D gene (6 bases). The CDR3 covers 14 residues. Per the germline V gene, CDR1 is LGHDT and CDR2 is YNNKEL (reference sequence). V was clipped by 1 base and J by 5 bases, with 11 bases between them. CDR3 DNA: TGTGCCAGCAGCCAAGGAGGAAGGGGGGAGACCCAGTACTTC. Its protein product is CASSQGGRGETQYF.

V is TRBV5-1 and J is TRBJ1-2; D is unresolved. Trimming took 0 bases from V and 5 from J, leaving 5 bases between them. Germline V lookup: CDR1 SGHRS, CDR2 YFSETQ. The CDR3 is made up of 12 amino acids. CDR3 protein: CASSLATYGYTF. In nucleotides, the CDR3 is TGCGCCAGCAGCTTGGCGACTTATGGCTACACCTTC.

CDR3 amino acids: CASSLDRGLTEAFF. For the CDR3, the DNA is TGCGCCAGCAGCTTGGACAGGGGGCTAACTGAAGCTTTCTTT. The rearrangement uses TRBV5-1 and TRBJ1-1; 9 bases are a match to TRBD1. CDR1 and CDR2 from the germline V gene are SGHRS and YFSETQ. V shed 0 bases and J 5 bases; nucleotides not matched to a gene: 2. The CDR3 is made up of 14 amino acids.

The chain links TRBV30 to TRBJ2-1, with 8 positions matching TRBD2. Germline V gene lookup returns CDR1 GTSNPN and CDR2 SVGIG (reference sequence). The CDR3 contains 13 residues. V was clipped by 5 bases and J by 2 bases; unmatched bases: 2. The CDR3 region is CAWSGGPYNEQFF. The CDR3 DNA sequence: TGTGCCTGGTCGGGGGGGCCCTACAATGAGCAGTTCTTC.

The V and J genes are TRBV28 and TRBJ1-3; D call uncertain. Germline CDR1 MDHEN, CDR2 SYDVKM. This CDR3 has 16 residues. V was trimmed by 5 bases and J by 0 bases, leaving 14 bases between them. CDR3 bases: TGTGCCAGCAGTCCGGACCGGTTATACTCTGGAAACACCATATATTTT. It specifies CASSPDRLYSGNTIYF.

The J gene is TRBJ2-7, the V gene TRBV21-1; the table calls TRBD1, which could not be checked here. TRBV21-1 represents a pseudogene. The CDR3 spans 15 residues. The DNA of the CDR3 is TGTGCCAGCAGCAAAGGGATTGGGCGACCGTTCGAGCAGTACGTC. This translates into CASSKGIGRPFEQYV.

The V call is TRBV7-8, the J call TRBJ2-5, with 9 bases aligning to TRBD1. CDR1 and CDR2 (germline): SGHVS, FQNEAQ. V trimming: 5 bases; J trimming: 5 bases; junction bases outside the gene matches: 12. CDR3 size: 16 residues. Here the CDR3 DNA reads TGTGCCAGCAGCGCCGGGACAGGGAGTGGCAGGGAGACCCAGTACTTC. It is translated as CASSAGTGSGRETQYF.

The chain links TRBV7-9 to TRBJ1-2, with 11 bases fitting TRBD1. V was pared by 6 bases and J by 4 bases, with 4 bases of the junction left unmatched. CDR3 length: 14 amino acids. Germline CDR1 reads SEHNR; CDR2 reads FQNEAQ (reference sequence). CDR3 region: CASRRTGGIYGYTF. The CDR3 DNA reads as TGTGCCAGCAGACGGACAGGGGGCATCTATGGCTACACCTTC.

V is TRBV30 and J is TRBJ2-3; D uncertain. Looked up from germline, CDR1 is GTSNPN and CDR2 is SVGIG (reference sequence). V lost 3 bases to trimming and J lost 3 bases, with 10 bases between them. The CDR3 extends over 13 amino acids. CDR3 sequence (DNA): TGTGCCTGGAGGGTACAGATGACAGATACGCAGTATTTT. Amino acids: CAWRVQMTDTQYF. The entire variable domain, with the rest obtained from reference TRBV30 and TRBJ2-3, is as follows: SQTIHQWPATLVQPVGSPLSLECTVEGTSNPNLYWYRQAAGRGLQLLFYSVGIGQISSEVPQNLSASRPQDRQFILSSKKLLLSDSGFYLCAWRVQMTDTQYFGPGTRLTVL.

The gene calls are TRBV24-1 and TRBJ2-1, with a tentative D call TRBD2 (7 bases). The CDR3 sequence is 16 residues long. Deletions cut 4 bases from V and 7 bases from J, with 19 bases between. The germline gives CDR1 KGHDR, CDR2 SFDVKD. CDR3 nucleotide sequence: TGTGCCACCAGTGAAAGAACGGGGGGCTTTTTTAATGAGCAGTTCTTC. It is translated as CATSERTGGFFNEQFF.

The chain recombines TRBV28 with TRBJ2-3, with no clear D. Per germline, CDR1 MDHEN and CDR2 SYDVKM. This CDR3 contains 13 residues. Trimming removed 5 bases at V and 3 bases at J, with 9 bases between. The CDR3 region is CASSTKRTDTQYF. CDR3 DNA sequence: TGTGCCAGCAGTACAAAGAGAACAGATACGCAGTATTTT.

This chain links TRBV5-4 with TRBJ2-2; D gene ambiguous. V lost 4 bases and J 2 bases, leaving 6 bases between the germline ends. Germline lookup yields CDR1 SGHNT and CDR2 YYREEE (reference sequence). The CDR3 extends over 13 amino acids. CDR3 amino acids: CASSRFNTGELFF. CDR3 nucleotides: TGTGCCAGCAGCCGCTTTAACACCGGGGAGCTGTTTTTT.

V is TRBV5-1 and J is TRBJ2-5; TRBD2 aligns across 8 bases. J was trimmed by 5 bases and V by 0 bases; bases with no gene match: 6. This CDR3 has 15 residues. Germline V CDR1 and CDR2: SGHRS, YFSETQ. This chain's CDR3 is CASSLVTGGLETQYF. The CDR3 nucleotides read TGCGCCAGCAGCTTGGTAACGGGGGGGCTTGAGACCCAGTACTTC.

This clone appeared a few times. The CDR3 spells CASSIVENTGELFF. The CDR3 DNA reads TGTGCCAGTAGTATAGTGGAAAACACCGGGGAGCTGTTTTTT. This chain joins TRBV19 and TRBJ2-2; no clear D. The CDR3 length is 14 residues. The ends were cut back, 1 base at V and 2 bases at J, with 5 bases in the middle. Germline V gene sequence: CDR1 LNHDA, CDR2 SQIVND (reference sequence).

V usage is TRBV30 and J usage is TRBJ1-5; possibly TRBD1 for D (6 bases). The V gene's germline CDR1 is GTSNPN and CDR2 SVGIG (reference sequence). V lost 1 base to trimming and J lost 6 bases, with 10 bases between them. The CDR3 consists of 13 residues. The CDR3 DNA reads TGTGCCTGGAGTGGAGGGGGAGGTCAGCCCCAGCATTTT. It codes for CAWSGGGGQPQHF.

This clone has only a few counts. This rearrangement joins TRBV5-6 to TRBJ2-7; D call uncertain. CDR1 is SGHDT and CDR2 is YYEEEE in the germline V gene. CDR3 length: 12 amino acids. The ends were cut back, 3 bases at V and 0 bases at J, with 4 bases in the middle. The CDR3, as DNA: TGTGCCAGCAGCTATAGCTCCTACGAGCAGTACGTC. This gives the protein CASSYSSYEQYV.

The rearrangement links TRBV11-1 to TRBJ2-5; D is unclear. The V and J ends lost 1 base and 1 base respectively, with 10 bases between them. This CDR3 contains 15 residues. In germline, CDR1 is SGHAT, CDR2 FQDESV (reference sequence). The CDR3 protein is CASSLDPVLQETQYF. CDR3 in DNA: TGTGCCAGCAGCTTAGATCCGGTCCTCCAAGAGACCCAGTACTTC. Combining the CDR3 with reference TRBV11-1 and TRBJ2-5 gives the whole variable domain EAEVAQSPRYKITEKSQAVAFWCDPISGHATLYWYRQILGQGPELLVQFQDESVVDDSQLPKDRFSAERLKGVDSTLKIQPAELGDSAMYLCASSLDPVLQETQYFGPGTRLLVL.

The chain carries TRBV15 and TRBJ2-2; 9 bases map to TRBD1. The CDR3 sequence is 17 residues long. Germline assignment: CDR1 LNHNV and CDR2 YYDKDF (reference sequence). The V gene end was trimmed by 4 bases and the J gene end by 3 bases; junction bases not matched to a gene: 9. This chain's CDR3 is CATSKGPRDRDTGELFF. The CDR3 nucleotides read TGTGCCACCAGCAAAGGCCCAAGGGACAGGGACACCGGGGAGCTGTTTTTT.

V is TRBV5-6 and J is TRBJ1-6, with a tentative D call TRBD1 (5 bases). CDR1 is SGHDT, CDR2 YYEEEE, per germline. The V end was cut by 3 bases, the J end by 3 bases, with 13 bases between. The CDR3 runs to 16 residues. CDR3 bases: TGTGCCAGCAGCTATGTCGGGGACTTCTATAATTCACCCCTCCACTTT. It codes for CASSYVGDFYNSPLHF.

The gene calls are TRBV7-2 and TRBJ2-2; D ambiguous. The CDR3 has 14 amino acids. The V end was cut by 1 base, the J end by 2 bases, with 5 bases between. Germline loops: CDR1 SGHTA, CDR2 FQGNSA. The CDR3 DNA reads TGTGCCAGCAGCTTAGACCGTAACACCGGGGAGCTGTTTTTT. Protein sequence: CASSLDRNTGELFF.

The chain is built from TRBV19 and TRBJ1-2, with D unclear. This CDR3 comprises 14 residues. The germline V gene encodes CDR1 LNHDA and CDR2 SQIVND (reference sequence). V lost 6 bases, J lost 7 bases, and 18 bases lay in between. This chain's CDR3 is CASRLRSQLGGYTF. The CDR3 bases are TGTGCCAGTAGACTCCGCAGTCAGCTTGGTGGCTACACCTTC. The variable domain in full, with the rest retrieved from reference TRBV19 and TRBJ1-2, is DGGITQSPKYLFRKEGQNVTLSCEQNLNHDAMYWYRQDPGQGLRLIYYSQIVNDFQKGDIAEGYSVSREKKESFPLTVTSAQKNPTAFYLCASRLRSQLGGYTFGSGTRLTVV.

The chain joins TRBV5-1 to TRBJ1-2, with D tentatively TRBD1 (5 bases). The V end lost 4 bases, the J end lost 3 bases, and 16 bases lay between the germline ends. The CDR3 runs 15 residues. Germline CDR1 reads SGHRS; CDR2 reads YFSETQ. This CDR3 is CASSRDGALDYGYTF. The CDR3 DNA reads as TGCGCCAGCAGCAGGGACGGGGCCCTGGACTATGGCTACACCTTC.

The chain is built from TRBV24-1 and TRBJ2-1, with TRBD1 as a possible D gene (5 bases). Germline CDR1 reads KGHDR; CDR2 reads SFDVKD. With 6 bases removed from V and 5 bases from J, the gap between germline ends came to 13 bases. There are 14 residues in the CDR3. The chain's CDR3 is CATSRSGSHNEQFF. Here the CDR3 DNA reads TGTGCCACCAGTCGCTCAGGGTCCCACAATGAGCAGTTCTTC.